The T cell receptor beta chain under discussion was sequenced for a study of vaccination effects on CD4 cells after COVID-19. Study outcomes and limitations: Early post-infection timepoints were absent, and convalescent patients were few. Late post-vaccination, clones induced by infection and those induced by vaccine underwent marked clonal contraction.

Assay used: immunoSEQ multiplex PCR; TCRdb lists only in-frame clones, some missing. The table has approximately 61,000 clones, more than 70% seen once. Concerning this clone itself: Antigen: not known.

The length of the CDR3 is 15 residues. In germline, CDR1 is ENHRY, CDR2 SYGVKD. V was cut by 3 bases and J by 0 bases, with 6 bases left in between. Expansion with viral peptide pools was applied to antigen-specific CD4+ T cells by the ViraFEST assay prior to sequencing. With roughly nine days of culture completed, CD4+ T cells were isolated. BNT162b2 vaccine or mRNA-1273 vaccine was given to participants in two doses. The study found no prior SARS-CoV-2 infection in the vaccine recipients, who tested negative for nucleocapsid antibodies. On both days 3 and 7, half of the culture medium was replaced with IL-2 medium.

The sequence was collected from a human donor who received a COVID-19 vaccine. The genes are TRBV10-3 and TRBJ2-6, with D tentatively TRBD1 (5 bases). This sample comprised CD4+ T cells from PBMCs cultured with HCoV-229E spike peptides, obtained after COVID-19 vaccination. The CDR3 protein is CAISEGASGANVLTF. The DNA for the CDR3 is TGTGCCATCAGTGAAGGGGCCTCTGGGGCCAACGTCCTGACTTTC.